This TCR beta chain was profiled in a study of control samples from healthy donors and cancer patients (dated by TCRdb to 2018 to 2020). As for this clone: This receptor's antigen is unknown. Base qualities are not provided; no much larger clone lies one nucleotide away.

Library preparation was by the immunoSEQ multiplex PCR assay. Not all clones reach the TCRdb copy of this immuneACCESS table, which keeps in-frame sequences only. Checked studies attribute under half of the gap to unresolved V genes and leave the rest unexplained. This sample is represented by around 130,000 clones; roughly 90% of them were singletons. The ten largest make up 40% of the sample. The CDR3 goes from the cysteine to the phenylalanine over 13 residues. The entry retains the CDR3 DNA only, 39 bases that are in frame from base 1. Trimming removed 4 bases from V and 0 bases from J, leaving 8 bases between the germline ends. CDR1 and CDR2 (SQVTM, ANQGSEA) derive from the germline V gene.

The V and J segments used are TRBV29-1 and TRBJ2-3; the D gene is unclear. The receptor's source is a man between 45 and 60 years old in good health. Sequencing input: blood. The CDR3 reads as follows: CSVVLGSTDTQYF. The sequence in DNA is TGCAGCGTTGTCCTGGGAAGCACAGATACGCAGTATTTT.